The 18 T cell receptor beta chains below come from one sample, sequenced in a study of identical twins. TCRdb reanalysed the 5' RACE reads using MiXCR and keeps one entry per CDR3 protein. The sample lists 300,000 to 400,000 distinct CDR3 sequences, over 9% seen once, with just over 7% in the top ten. The sample was also reused in another study, on yellow fever vaccine responses in identical twins.

Sequences were obtained from CD8+ T cells sorted from blood. The receptor set was obtained from a young woman in good health.

This clonotype was picked up a small number of times. The J gene is TRBJ2-3, the V gene TRBV4-1, with 15 bases identical to TRBD2. V gave up 0 bases and J gave up 4 bases; unmatched junction bases: 2. The CDR3 sequence is 17 residues long. Germline-derived CDR1 and CDR2 are MGHRA and YSYEKL. The CDR3 protein is CASSQDGTSGGSDTQYF. In DNA, the CDR3 is TGCGCCAGCAGCCAAGATGGGACTAGCGGGGGGTCAGATACGCAGTATTTT.

This sequence joins TRBV11-2 and TRBJ2-1, with D maybe TRBD2 (8 bases). Trimming left V 5 bases short and J 5 bases short, with 31 bases between. CDR1 is SGHAT, CDR2 FQNNGV, per germline. The CDR3 runs to 20 residues. The CDR3, as DNA: TGTGCCAGCAGCCAGAAGGCAGGGGGACTAGTGCCCCTCCAGGACAATGAGCAGTTCTTC. It codes for CASSQKAGGLVPLQDNEQFF.

This clonotype was observed many times. The V and J genes are TRBV4-2 and TRBJ1-6; D call uncertain. This CDR3 has 16 amino acids. Germline V gene data show CDR1 as LGHNA and CDR2 as YNFKEQ. V lost 1 base and J 9 bases, leaving 16 bases between the germline ends. The CDR3 loop is CASSQVRDNPISPLHF. DNA for the CDR3: TGTGCCAGCAGCCAAGTCCGAGACAACCCCATTTCACCCCTCCACTTT.

This CDR3 is CASSADTWGGNQPQHF. The CDR3, as DNA: TGTGCCAGCAGCGCTGATACATGGGGGGGCAATCAGCCCCAGCATTTT. The rearrangement joins TRBV7-9 to TRBJ1-5; tentative D call: TRBD1 (5 bases). Germline-derived CDR1 and CDR2 are SEHNR and FQNEAQ (reference sequence). This CDR3 comprises 16 residues. V dropped 5 bases and J dropped 2 bases, with 16 bases sitting between them.

On this clonotype: A junction end diverges from the germline sequence, so it may reflect a read error. The CDR3 here is CVSSSSTLLWGGETQYF. In DNA form, the CDR3 reads TGTGTCAGCAGCTCCTCGACGTTATTGTGGGGGGGGGAGACCCAGTACTTC. The J gene is TRBJ2-5, the V gene TRBV11-2; TRBD2 agrees at 7 bases. Germline V lookup: CDR1 SGHAT, CDR2 FQNNGV. The CDR3 contains 17 residues.

This clonotype came up a few times. The chain joins TRBV2 to TRBJ1-2, with D perhaps matching TRBD1 (6 bases). Looked up from germline, CDR1 is SNHLY and CDR2 is FYNNEI. Between the trimmed V and J ends, which lost 7 bases and 4 bases, there was a span of 16 bases. This CDR3 has 14 residues. The CDR3 loop is CASTEGEPLYGYTF. CDR3 DNA: TGTGCCAGCACGGAGGGGGAGCCCCTCTATGGCTACACCTTC.

This clonotype was detected a few times. The rearrangement links TRBV7-2 to TRBJ2-5, with 9 bases identical to TRBD2. Germline lookup yields CDR1 SGHTA and CDR2 FQGNSA. Trimming removed 5 bases from V and 2 bases from J; junction bases left unmatched: 12. The CDR3 has 17 amino acids. Here the CDR3 DNA reads TGTGCCAGCAGCCCCCACGGGGTAGCGGGAGAGCAAGAGACCCAGTACTTC. It translates to CASSPHGVAGEQETQYF.

V usage is TRBV7-9 and J usage is TRBJ2-5; no clear D. Per the germline V gene, CDR1 is SEHNR and CDR2 is FQNEAQ (reference sequence). V lost 0 bases, J lost 1 base, and 9 bases lay in between. CDR3 size: 15 residues. The CDR3 DNA follows: TGTGCCAGCAGCTTAGCATGGGATCCCCAAGAGACCCAGTACTTC. It is translated as CASSLAWDPQETQYF.

This clonotype was observed a few times. The chain is built from TRBV15 and TRBJ1-2; D ambiguous. This CDR3 is 15 amino acids long. V shed 0 bases and J shed 0 bases, with 8 bases lying between them. Germline loops: CDR1 LNHNV, CDR2 YYDKDF (reference sequence). In DNA, the CDR3 is TGTGCCACCAGCAGAGATCGAGGATCTAACTATGGCTACACCTTC. This codes for CATSRDRGSNYGYTF.

This clonotype occurred a few times. V and J are TRBV18 and TRBJ1-2; 9 bases are shared with TRBD1. V gave up 3 bases and J gave up 4 bases; unmatched junction bases: 3. Germline V gene sequence: CDR1 KGHSH, CDR2 LQKENI. The CDR3 runs 14 residues. The CDR3 here is CASSPGQGFYGYTF. In nucleotides, the CDR3 is TGTGCCAGCTCACCGGGACAGGGCTTCTATGGCTACACCTTC.

Ten or more counts support this clonotype. This chain connects TRBV4-1 to TRBJ1-2, with TRBD1 matching 10 bases. The CDR3 contains 18 residues. V gave up 0 bases and J gave up 2 bases; unmatched junction bases: 9. Germline assignment: CDR1 MGHRA and CDR2 YSYEKL. The CDR3: CASSQDRVWTGGNYGYTF. The DNA of the CDR3 is TGCGCCAGCAGCCAAGATCGGGTTTGGACAGGGGGGAACTATGGCTACACCTTC.

This clonotype was seen many times. As DNA, the CDR3 is TGTGCCAGCCGACCCGGGACAACGAACACCGGGGAGCTGTTTTTT. This gives the protein CASRPGTTNTGELFF. V gene TRBV6-4 combines with J gene TRBJ2-2; a weak D match, TRBD1 (6 bases). The CDR3 sequence is 15 residues long. The germline V and J ends were trimmed by 8 bases and 0 bases, with 13 bases remaining between them. Germline-derived CDR1 and CDR2 are MRHNA and SNTAGT.

The chain uses TRBV3-1 and TRBJ2-2, with D perhaps TRBD1 (5 bases). The germline V gene has CDR1 LGHDT and CDR2 YNNKEL (reference sequence). The CDR3 loop spans 18 amino acids. V was cut by 1 base and J by 0 bases, with 15 bases left in between. In nucleotides, the CDR3 is TGTGCCAGCAGCCAAGTAGGGTGGGGCGCGCCGAACACCGGGGAGCTGTTTTTT. Protein sequence: CASSQVGWGAPNTGELFF.

This clonotype has more than one count but fewer than ten. This sequence joins TRBV20-1 and TRBJ2-7; D is uncertain. The CDR3 is 14 amino acids. The V end was cut by 0 bases, the J end by 2 bases, with 11 bases between. The germline CDR1 and CDR2 sequences are DFQATT and SNEGSKA (reference sequence). The CDR3 DNA is TGCAGTGCTAGAGATCGGTTTTATACCTACGAGCAGTACTTC. It encodes CSARDRFYTYEQYF.

The V call is TRBV27, the J call TRBJ1-5; D is ambiguous. Trimming cost V 2 bases and J 7 bases, with 9 bases left between them. The CDR3 loop spans 13 amino acids. Germline CDR1 is MNHEY and CDR2 is SMNVEV (reference sequence). CDR3 protein: CASSLMRNQPQHF. Written as DNA, the CDR3 is TGTGCCAGCAGTTTAATGAGGAACCAGCCCCAGCATTTT.

About this clonotype itself: Sequence at one end of the junction differs from germline and may be a read error. V is TRBV5-1 and J is TRBJ2-1; 11 positions agree with TRBD2. From germline, CDR1 is SGHRS and CDR2 YFSETQ. The CDR3 is made up of 16 amino acids. This CDR3 reads CASSSKLAGDYNDQFF. In nucleotides, the CDR3 is TGCGCCAGCAGCTCTAAACTAGCGGGAGACTACAATGATCAGTTCTTC.

The V and J genes are TRBV28 and TRBJ2-1; unclear D gene. Germline values: CDR1 MDHEN, CDR2 SYDVKM. Trimming pared 8 bases from V and 3 bases from J, leaving 14 bases between. The length of the CDR3 is 14 residues. The CDR3 coding sequence is TGTGCCAGCGATCCGGTTCCTGGCTACAATGAGCAGTTCTTC. It yields the protein CASDPVPGYNEQFF. Together with reference TRBV28 and TRBJ2-1, the CDR3 gives the full variable domain: DVKVTQSSRYLVKRTGEKVFLECVQDMDHENMFWYRQDPGLGLRLIYFSYDVKMKEKGDIPEGYSVSREKKERFSLILESASTNQTSMYLCASDPVPGYNEQFFGPGTRLTVL.

This clonotype has a count of ten or more. This sequence joins TRBV29-1 and TRBJ2-6; D not certain. The CDR3 has 13 amino acids. Germline V gene sequence: CDR1 SQVTM, CDR2 ANQGSEA. V dropped 4 bases and J dropped 0 bases, with 4 bases sitting between them. The CDR3 is CSVVLSGANVLTF. The DNA for the CDR3 is TGCAGCGTTGTCCTCTCTGGGGCCAACGTCCTGACTTTC.